The 20 T cell receptor beta chains in this list originate from one sample, sequenced in a study of blood T cell repertoires in COVID-19. Measured with immunoSEQ multiplex PCR; TCRdb has only the in-frame clones, and not every one. The sample lists more than 60,000 clones, around 82% seen once, with under 11% in the top ten. Material: peripheral blood. All receptors derive from a man in his 60s with acute or convalescent COVID-19.

The chain joins TRBV25-1 to TRBJ1-2; perhaps TRBD1 as D (6 bases). V lost 4 bases, J lost 4 bases, and 16 bases lay in between. Germline V CDR1 and CDR2: MGHDK, SYGVNS. The CDR3 length is 15 residues. CDR3 DNA sequence: TGTGCCAGCAGTGCGAACAGGGTTTCGGCCTATGGCTACACCTTC. Encoded protein: CASSANRVSAYGYTF.

The chain uses TRBV9 and TRBJ2-2; 7 bases are shared with TRBD1. The CDR3 runs to 15 residues. V shed 4 bases, J shed 9 bases, and the junction held 12 bases outside the gene matches. Per germline, CDR1 SGDLS and CDR2 YYNGEE. CDR3 residues: CASSRNRGPERELFF. The CDR3 region has the DNA TGTGCCAGCAGCAGAAACAGGGGACCGGAGCGGGAGCTGTTTTTT. The whole variable domain, remainder taken from reference TRBV9 and TRBJ2-2, is DSGVTQTPKHLITATGQRVTLRCSPRSGDLSVYWYQQSLDQGLQFLIQYYNGEERAKGNILERFSAQQFPDLHSELNLSSLELGDSALYFCASSRNRGPERELFFGEGSRLTVL.

V and J are TRBV25-1 and TRBJ1-4; 7 positions agree with TRBD1. This CDR3 has 13 amino acids. Germline CDR1 reads MGHDK; CDR2 reads SYGVNS. The V segment lost 3 bases and the J segment 10 bases; nucleotides outside the gene matches: 5. The CDR3 loop is CASSDQGGGKLFF. The CDR3 DNA follows: TGTGCCAGCAGTGACCAAGGGGGCGGAAAACTGTTTTTT.

The V gene is TRBV18, the J gene TRBJ2-2; 12 nucleotides line up with TRBD1. Trimming at V came to 2 bases and at J to 6 bases, leaving 4 bases not matched to a gene. Germline V gene sequence: CDR1 KGHSH, CDR2 LQKENI. The CDR3 has 16 amino acids. The CDR3 DNA reads as TGTGCCAGCTCACCAGCCGGGACAGGGGGCTCCGGGGAGCTGTTTTTT. Residues: CASSPAGTGGSGELFF.

This clone was picked up one time. The rearrangement uses TRBV4-1 and TRBJ1-6; 7 bases line up with TRBD1. V gave up 3 bases and J gave up 4 bases; unmatched junction bases: 15. Germline CDR1 reads MGHRA; CDR2 reads YSYEKL. The length of the CDR3 is 19 residues. The CDR3 reads CASSQAQGQSLTYNSPLHF. Written as DNA, the CDR3 is TGCGCCAGCAGCCAGGCCCAGGGACAGTCCCTTACGTATAATTCACCCCTCCACTTT.

This clone has just one count. The rearrangement joins TRBV7-8 to TRBJ2-5; 13 bases align to TRBD2. Germline V gene sequence: CDR1 SGHVS, CDR2 FQNEAQ. The CDR3 covers 18 residues. The V segment lost 1 base and the J segment 0 bases; nucleotides outside the gene matches: 5. The CDR3 is CASSLGLAGGSYQETQYF. Written as DNA, the CDR3 is TGTGCCAGCAGCTTAGGACTAGCGGGAGGATCGTACCAAGAGACCCAGTACTTC.

This rearrangement joins TRBV19 to TRBJ1-1; D unresolved. Germline CDR1 reads LNHDA; CDR2 reads SQIVND (reference sequence). Between the trimmed V and J ends, which lost 10 bases and 2 bases, there was a span of 14 bases. This CDR3 is built from 13 residues. In DNA form, the CDR3 reads TGTGCCACCTCGACAATACTCAACACTGAAGCTTTCTTT. As protein: CATSTILNTEAFF. Using reference TRBV19 and TRBJ1-1 for the parts outside the CDR3, the full variable domain is DGGITQSPKYLFRKEGQNVTLSCEQNLNHDAMYWYRQDPGQGLRLIYYSQIVNDFQKGDIAEGYSVSREKKESFPLTVTSAQKNPTAFYLCATSTILNTEAFFGQGTRLTVV.

The chain couples TRBV14 to TRBJ1-6, with D unresolved. The V end was cut by 2 bases, the J end by 5 bases, with 10 bases between. The CDR3 contains 15 residues. Germline loops: CDR1 SGHDN, CDR2 FVKESK. The CDR3 reads CASSQRTFHNSPLHF. The CDR3 DNA reads as TGTGCCAGCAGCCAAAGGACTTTCCATAATTCACCCCTCCACTTT.

The V call is TRBV30, the J call TRBJ2-5; perhaps TRBD1 as D (6 bases). CDR1 is GTSNPN, CDR2 SVGIG, per germline (reference sequence). Deletions cut 2 bases from V and 4 bases from J, with 8 bases between. This CDR3 has 12 residues. CDR3 amino acids: CAWSLGGETQYF. The CDR3 DNA reads as TGTGCCTGGAGTTTAGGGGGAGAGACCCAGTACTTC. Complete variable domain (other parts from reference TRBV30 and TRBJ2-5): SQTIHQWPATLVQPVGSPLSLECTVEGTSNPNLYWYRQAAGRGLQLLFYSVGIGQISSEVPQNLSASRPQDRQFILSSKKLLLSDSGFYLCAWSLGGETQYFGPGTRLLVL.

Only one count was recorded for this clone. V and J are TRBV7-9 and TRBJ2-7; D perhaps matches TRBD1 (5 bases). This CDR3 has 12 amino acids. The V and J ends lost 1 base and 9 bases respectively, with 10 bases between them. Germline loops: CDR1 SEHNR, CDR2 FQNEAQ (reference sequence). The CDR3 coding sequence is TGTGCCAGCAGCTTAGATAGTCAGGGGCAGTACTTC. Translated, it gives CASSLDSQGQYF.

The chain employs TRBV6-5 and TRBJ2-7; weak D call: TRBD2 (7 bases). This CDR3 is built from 15 residues. V was cut by 5 bases and J by 2 bases, with 16 bases left in between. CDR1 MNHEY and CDR2 SVGAGI come from the germline V gene. The CDR3 nucleotides read TGTGCCAGCAGTCTTGAACGGGGGGCTACCTACGAGCAGTACTTC. The encoded protein is CASSLERGATYEQYF.

The chain couples TRBV5-8 to TRBJ1-2; TRBD1 might be the D (5 bases). The CDR3 extends over 14 amino acids. The V gene's germline CDR1 is SGHTS and CDR2 YDEGEE. Trimming pared 1 base from V and 7 bases from J, leaving 14 bases between. The CDR3 nucleotides read TGTGCCAGCAGCTTGTCAGGGATTTATGGTGGCTACACCTTC. Protein sequence: CASSLSGIYGGYTF.

The chain recombines TRBV2 with TRBJ1-2; TRBD1 aligns across 10 bases. The junction had 6 bases not matched to a gene; V was cut back by 0 bases and J by 8 bases. Germline V gives CDR1 SNHLY, CDR2 FYNNEI. There are 15 residues in the CDR3. CDR3 amino acids: CASSEALDRGGGYTF. The CDR3 region has the DNA TGTGCCAGCAGTGAAGCGCTGGACAGGGGGGGCGGCTACACCTTC. The full variable domain, in which reference TRBV2 and TRBJ1-2 provide the parts outside the CDR3, is EPEVTQTPSHQVTQMGQEVILRCVPISNHLYFYWYRQILGQKVEFLVSFYNNEISEKSEIFDDQFSVERPDGSNFTLKIRSTKLEDSAMYFCASSEALDRGGGYTFGSGTRLTVV.

The chain carries TRBV2 and TRBJ1-5; 9 nucleotides align to TRBD1. CDR1 and CDR2 (germline): SNHLY, FYNNEI. The CDR3 extends over 14 amino acids. Trimming removed 5 bases from V and 5 bases from J; junction bases left unmatched: 4. The CDR3 DNA reads TGTGCCAGCAGTCCGGGACAGGGCCATCAGCCCCAGCATTTT. Translating gives CASSPGQGHQPQHF.

The CDR3 spells CASSVGLNSNQPQHF. The CDR3 DNA reads TGTGCCAGCAGCGTGGGACTAAATAGCAATCAGCCCCAGCATTTT. This chain links TRBV7-8 with TRBJ1-5; possibly TRBD1 for D (5 bases). The CDR3 extends over 15 amino acids. The germline gives CDR1 SGHVS, CDR2 FQNEAQ. With 5 bases removed from V and 0 bases from J, the gap between germline ends came to 11 bases.

The genes are TRBV3-1 (or the pseudogene TRBV3-2) and TRBJ1-2; tentative D call: TRBD1 (6 bases). The germline CDR1 and CDR2 sequences are LGHDT and YNNKEL (reference sequence). V was shortened by 2 bases and J by 8 bases, with 9 bases between the two germline ends. The CDR3 length is 12 residues. CDR3 bases: TGTGCCAGCAGCCAACCAGGGACAGGCTACACCTTC. Translating gives CASSQPGTGYTF.

The chain carries TRBV19 and TRBJ1-2, with TRBD1 as a possible D gene (5 bases). The V end was cut by 8 bases, the J end by 2 bases, with 12 bases between. The V gene's germline CDR1 is LNHDA and CDR2 SQIVND (reference sequence). The CDR3 has 13 residues. CDR3 coding DNA: TGTGCCAGTGAAGCGCGGGGGAACTATGGCTACACCTTC. It yields the protein CASEARGNYGYTF.

The chain recombines TRBV30 with TRBJ1-3; no clear D. V lost 3 bases, J lost 0 bases, and 3 bases lay in between. CDR1 GTSNPN and CDR2 SVGIG come from the germline V gene (reference sequence). The CDR3 spans 12 residues. The CDR3 bases are TGTGCCTGGAGCCTCTCTGGAAACACCATATATTTT. Its protein is CAWSLSGNTIYF.

By proportion, this clone is medium-sized. The rearrangement joins TRBV5-5 to TRBJ2-5; 8 nucleotides align to TRBD1. Germline CDR1 reads SGHKS; CDR2 reads YYEKEE (reference sequence). Germline trimming cut 3 bases from V and 3 bases from J; bases unmatched to any gene: 7. There are 15 residues in the CDR3. CDR3: CASSWGPGGEETQYF. The CDR3 DNA reads as TGTGCCAGCAGCTGGGGCCCAGGGGGCGAAGAGACCCAGTACTTC.

This chain links TRBV28 with TRBJ2-3, with TRBD2 matching over 11 bases. Trimming removed 6 bases from V and 3 bases from J; junction bases left unmatched: 5. CDR3 length equals 15 residues. The germline CDR1 and CDR2 sequences are MDHEN and SYDVKM. Here the CDR3 reads CASSIAGGRTDTQYF. The CDR3, as DNA: TGTGCCAGCAGCATAGCGGGAGGGAGAACAGATACGCAGTATTTT.